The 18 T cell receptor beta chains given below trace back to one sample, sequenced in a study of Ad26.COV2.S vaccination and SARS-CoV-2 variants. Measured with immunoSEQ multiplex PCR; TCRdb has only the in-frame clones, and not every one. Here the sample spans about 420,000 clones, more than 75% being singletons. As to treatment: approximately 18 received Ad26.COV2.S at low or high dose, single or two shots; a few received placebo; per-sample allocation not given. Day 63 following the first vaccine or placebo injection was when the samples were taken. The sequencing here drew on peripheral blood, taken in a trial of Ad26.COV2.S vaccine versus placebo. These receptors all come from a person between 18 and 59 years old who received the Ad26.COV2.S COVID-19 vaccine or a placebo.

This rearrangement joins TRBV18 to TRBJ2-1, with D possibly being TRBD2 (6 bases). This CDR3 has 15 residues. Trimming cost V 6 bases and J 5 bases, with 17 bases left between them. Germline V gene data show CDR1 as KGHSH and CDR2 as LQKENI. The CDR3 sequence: CASSISGPGDNEQFF. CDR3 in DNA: TGTGCCAGCTCTATTAGCGGACCAGGCGACAATGAGCAGTTCTTC.

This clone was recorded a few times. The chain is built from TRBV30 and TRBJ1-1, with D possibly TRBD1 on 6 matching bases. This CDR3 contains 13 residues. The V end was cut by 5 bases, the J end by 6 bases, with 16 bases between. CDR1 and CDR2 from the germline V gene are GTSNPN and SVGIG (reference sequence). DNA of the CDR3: TGTGCCTGGGCCAGGGGTTTTGGGGCTGAAGCTTTCTTT. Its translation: CAWARGFGAEAFF.

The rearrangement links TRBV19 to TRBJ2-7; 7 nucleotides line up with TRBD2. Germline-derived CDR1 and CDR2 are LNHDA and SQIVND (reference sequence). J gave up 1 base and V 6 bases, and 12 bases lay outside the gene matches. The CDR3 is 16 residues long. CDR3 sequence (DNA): TGTGCCAGTAGCCTACATCCCGGGACTACGTCCTACGAGCAGTACTTC. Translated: CASSLHPGTTSYEQYF.

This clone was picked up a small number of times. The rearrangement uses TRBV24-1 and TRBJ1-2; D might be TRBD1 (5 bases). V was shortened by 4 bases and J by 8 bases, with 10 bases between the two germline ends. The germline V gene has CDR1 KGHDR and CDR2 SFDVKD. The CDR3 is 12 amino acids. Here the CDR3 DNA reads TGTGCCACCAGTGAGCAGGGAGACGGCTACACCTTC. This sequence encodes CATSEQGDGYTF.

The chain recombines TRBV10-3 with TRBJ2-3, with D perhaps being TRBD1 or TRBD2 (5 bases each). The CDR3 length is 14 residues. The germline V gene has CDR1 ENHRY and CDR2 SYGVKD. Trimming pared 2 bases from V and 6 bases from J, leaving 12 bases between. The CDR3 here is CAISESGGADTQYF. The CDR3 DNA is TGTGCCATCAGTGAGAGTGGGGGAGCGGATACGCAGTATTTT.

The CDR3 DNA reads TGTGCCACCAGCAGAGTCGGGGGGACAGGCCGGTCATCGGGCTACACCTTC. Its translation is CATSRVGGTGRSSGYTF. The chain has TRBV15 and TRBJ1-2, with 8 bases fitting TRBD1. CDR1 and CDR2 from the germline V gene are LNHNV and YYDKDF (reference sequence). After removal of 1 base from V and 8 bases from J, the junction contained 15 bases not matched to a gene. The CDR3 consists of 17 residues.

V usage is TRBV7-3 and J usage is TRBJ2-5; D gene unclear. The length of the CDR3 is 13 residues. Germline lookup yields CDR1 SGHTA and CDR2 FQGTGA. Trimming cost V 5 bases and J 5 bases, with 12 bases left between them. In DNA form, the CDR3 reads TGTGCCAGCAGCGACCCGCCCCTGGAGACCCAGTACTTC. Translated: CASSDPPLETQYF.

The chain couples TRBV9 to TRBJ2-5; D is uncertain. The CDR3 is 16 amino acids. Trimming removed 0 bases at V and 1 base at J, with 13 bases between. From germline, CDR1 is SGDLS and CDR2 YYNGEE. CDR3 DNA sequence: TGTGCCAGCAGCGTAGCTGGATTGGGGTTCCAAGAGACCCAGTACTTC. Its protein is CASSVAGLGFQETQYF.

The CDR3 nucleotides are TGCGCCAGCAGCCCCCGGACATATCTGAACACTGAAGCTTTCTTT. Translated, it gives CASSPRTYLNTEAFF. This sequence joins TRBV4-1 and TRBJ1-1; possible D gene TRBD1, 5 bases. The germline V and J ends were trimmed by 4 bases and 0 bases, with 12 bases remaining between them. Germline V lookup: CDR1 MGHRA, CDR2 YSYEKL. This CDR3 is 15 amino acids long.

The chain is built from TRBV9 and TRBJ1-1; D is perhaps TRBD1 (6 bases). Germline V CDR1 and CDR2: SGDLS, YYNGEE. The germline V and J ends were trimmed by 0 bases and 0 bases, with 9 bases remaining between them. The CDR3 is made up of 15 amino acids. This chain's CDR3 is CASSVAGAMNTEAFF. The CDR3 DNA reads TGTGCCAGCAGCGTAGCAGGGGCTATGAACACTGAAGCTTTCTTT. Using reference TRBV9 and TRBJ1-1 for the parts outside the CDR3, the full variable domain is DSGVTQTPKHLITATGQRVTLRCSPRSGDLSVYWYQQSLDQGLQFLIQYYNGEERAKGNILERFSAQQFPDLHSELNLSSLELGDSALYFCASSVAGAMNTEAFFGQGTRLTVV.

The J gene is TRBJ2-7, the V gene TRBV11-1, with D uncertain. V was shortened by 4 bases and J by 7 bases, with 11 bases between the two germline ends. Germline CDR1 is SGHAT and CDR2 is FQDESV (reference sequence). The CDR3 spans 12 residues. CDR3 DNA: TGTGCCAGCAGCTCCGATGCCTTTGAGCAGTACTTC. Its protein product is CASSSDAFEQYF.

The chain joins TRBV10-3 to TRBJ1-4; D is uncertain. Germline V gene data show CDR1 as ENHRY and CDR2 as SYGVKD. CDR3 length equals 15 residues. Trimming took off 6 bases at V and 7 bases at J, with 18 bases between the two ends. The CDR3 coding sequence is TGTGCCATCAGATCAACGGGAAGCGAGGCTGAAAAACTGTTTTTT. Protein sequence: CAIRSTGSEAEKLFF.

CDR3 region: CASGLVPRTEKPYNEQFF. The CDR3, as DNA: TGTGCTAGTGGTTTGGTACCAAGGACAGAGAAACCTTACAATGAGCAGTTCTTC. The chain employs TRBV12-5 and TRBJ2-1, with D perhaps matching TRBD1 (6 bases). Trimming cost V 0 bases and J 4 bases, with 19 bases left between them. CDR1 is LGHNT, CDR2 FRNRAP, per germline. This CDR3 region has 18 residues.

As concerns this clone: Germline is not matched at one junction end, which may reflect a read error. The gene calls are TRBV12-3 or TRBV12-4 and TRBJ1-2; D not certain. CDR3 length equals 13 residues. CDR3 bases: TGTGCCAGCAGCTTAGTGACTAACTATGGCTACACCTTC. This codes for CASSLVTNYGYTF.

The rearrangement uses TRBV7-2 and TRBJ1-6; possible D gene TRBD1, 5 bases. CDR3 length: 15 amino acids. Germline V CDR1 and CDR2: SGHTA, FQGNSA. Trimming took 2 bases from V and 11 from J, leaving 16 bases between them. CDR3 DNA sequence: TGTGCCAGCAGCTTATTTGGGCAGGGTGTGCCACCCCTCCACTTT. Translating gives CASSLFGQGVPPLHF.

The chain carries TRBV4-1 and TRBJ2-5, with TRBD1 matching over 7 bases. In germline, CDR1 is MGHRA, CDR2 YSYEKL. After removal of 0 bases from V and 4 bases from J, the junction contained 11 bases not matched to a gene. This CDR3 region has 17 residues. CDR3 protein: CASSQEGRQGVRETQYF. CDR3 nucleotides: TGCGCCAGCAGCCAAGAGGGGCGACAGGGTGTTAGAGAGACCCAGTACTTC.

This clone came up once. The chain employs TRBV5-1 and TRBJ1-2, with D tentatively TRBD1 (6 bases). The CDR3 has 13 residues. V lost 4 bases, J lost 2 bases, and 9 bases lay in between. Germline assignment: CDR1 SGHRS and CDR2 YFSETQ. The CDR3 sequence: CASSGQGNYGYTF. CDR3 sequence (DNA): TGCGCCAGCAGCGGGCAGGGGAACTATGGCTACACCTTC. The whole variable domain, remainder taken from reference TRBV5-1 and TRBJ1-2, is KAGVTQTPRYLIKTRGQQVTLSCSPISGHRSVSWYQQTPGQGLQFLFEYFSETQRNKGNFPGRFSGRQFSNSRSEMNVSTLELGDSALYLCASSGQGNYGYTFGSGTRLTVV.

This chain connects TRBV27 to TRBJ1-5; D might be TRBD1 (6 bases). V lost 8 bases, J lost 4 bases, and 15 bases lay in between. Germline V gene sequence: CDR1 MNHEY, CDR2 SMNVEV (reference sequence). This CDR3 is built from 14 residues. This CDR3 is CASGRQERNQPQHF. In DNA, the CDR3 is TGTGCCAGCGGAAGACAGGAACGAAATCAGCCCCAGCATTTT.